The present entry profiles one TCR beta chain with its context. A junction boundary mismatches the germline segment, possibly from a read error. Reverse transcription of approximately 520 ng total RNA with a constant-region primer produced TCR beta cDNA. Researchers made the TCR beta libraries by running three nested multiplex PCR rounds with slightly modified ARM-PCR. For 10 cycles apiece, the opening two PCR rounds ran with TRBV1-TRBV30 forward primers and a C-beta reverse primer. One entry per CDR3 protein, called by TCRdb with MiXCR from the multiplex PCR reads. The sample consists of more than 45,000 distinct CDR3 sequences, around 79% of them appearing once. Germline values: CDR1 GTSNPN, CDR2 SVGIG (reference sequence). The CDR3 is made up of 14 amino acids. The source of the sample is a study of tumor-infiltrating lymphocytes in primary liver carcinoma. Extraction of RNA together with DNA used roughly 20-32 mg of unsorted bulk tissue.

This chain joins TRBV30 and TRBJ2-1, with D uncertain. The TCR comes from a man aged 40-55 years with primary liver carcinoma and hepatitis B virus infection. The source material was liver tumor tissue from sampling region 3. Sample subset: tumor region T3, left-lateral pole. CDR3 in DNA: TGTGCCTGGACGCTGGAGTTCCCCTACAGTGAGCAGTTCTTC. The encoded protein is CAWTLEFPYSEQFF.